Described below is a single TCR beta chain sequence and its context. The CDR3 has 13 residues. Trimming removed 6 bases from V and 11 bases from J, with 15 bases in between. CDR1 and CDR2 (germline): SGDLS, YYNGEE. Using constant-segment primers, 5'RACE produced TCR alpha and TCR beta cDNA libraries carrying sample barcodes and UMIs. Using its own MiXCR run on the 5' RACE reads, TCRdb lists one record per CDR3 protein. Here the sample spans 35,000 to 45,000 distinct CDR3 sequences, roughly 8% being singletons. The entry originates in a study of T-cell memory formation after mild COVID-19. Across the whole study: Largely donor-specific sequence clusters came from a couple of donors.

This chain connects TRBV9 to TRBJ1-6; tentatively, D is TRBD1 (6 bases). The TCR originated in a man aged 18 to 30 who had mild COVID-19 (a few samples of this study predate the infection). Cell type and time point are not known. The specimen sequenced was PBMCs or a T cell subset sorted from them (not recorded which). The CDR3 nucleotides are TGTGCCAGCACTATTACAGGGTCTACACCCCTCCACTTT. The encoded protein is CASTITGSTPLHF.